This TCR beta chain originates from a study of T cells in Graves' hyperthyroidism and ophthalmopathy. The CDR3 length is 12 residues. Germline CDR1 reads SNHLY; CDR2 reads FYNNEI. V shed 6 bases, J shed 7 bases, and the junction held 5 bases outside the gene matches. As to this clonotype: What it binds is not known.

Absence of ophthalmopathy progression within 18 months defined stable Graves' hyperthyroidism. Patients were aged 18 to 65, had disease duration under 2 months, and had newly diagnosed hyperthyroidism. General study results and limits: Peripheral blood also featured most of the thyroid clonotypes expanded above 0.001.

The investigators amplified TCR beta CDR3 regions from RNA transcripts. First-round RT-PCR targeting the TCR CDR3 was performed with the HTBI primer set. Via MiXCR, TCRdb re-called the multiplex PCR reads, giving one row per CDR3 protein. This sample has about 210,000 distinct CDR3 sequences; roughly 17% occur once, and the top ten carry approximately 50%. This TCR derives from a man aged 45-65 years with Graves' hyperthyroidism. This chain uses TRBV2 with TRBJ1-2, with 7 bases lining up with TRBD1. The sample taken for sequencing was blood. The CDR3 region is CASSPTGFGYTF. The CDR3 DNA is TGTGCCAGCAGCCCGACAGGGTTTGGCTACACCTTC.